These 9 T cell receptor beta chains originate from one sample sequenced in a study of cytomegalovirus exposure and HLA in healthy donors. The PCR was carried out with 60 Vbeta primers and 13 Jbeta primers. Libraries were prepared by immunoSEQ multiplex PCR; TCRdb keeps only in-frame clonotypes and omits some of them. Among about 110,000 clones listed, around 79% were seen once. The sequenced material came from PBMCs. The receptors originated from a woman aged 35 to 49 in good health and CMV-seronegative.

This chain uses TRBV7-9 with TRBJ1-1, with TRBD1 as a possible D gene (5 bases). Trimming removed 2 bases from V and 1 base from J, with 17 bases in between. The CDR3 length is 17 residues. Germline-derived CDR1 and CDR2 are SEHNR and FQNEAQ (reference sequence). CDR3 nucleotide sequence: TGTGCCAGCAGCTTAAGTGGGGCCGCCGGCCCGAACACTGAAGCTTTCTTT. This codes for CASSLSGAAGPNTEAFF. The whole variable domain, remainder taken from reference TRBV7-9 and TRBJ1-1, is DTGVSQNPRHKITKRGQNVTFRCDPISEHNRLYWYRQTLGQGPEFLTYFQNEAQLEKSRLLSDRFSAERPKGSFSTLEIQRTEQGDSAMYLCASSLSGAAGPNTEAFFGQGTRLTVV.

The rearrangement links TRBV7-9 to TRBJ2-1; 9 bases match TRBD1. The V gene's germline CDR1 is SEHNR and CDR2 FQNEAQ (reference sequence). The V and J ends lost 5 bases and 2 bases, in that order; junction bases with no gene match: 4. CDR3 length equals 15 residues. CDR3: CASSRTGETYNEQFF. As DNA, the CDR3 is TGTGCCAGCAGCAGGACAGGGGAAACCTACAATGAGCAGTTCTTC.

This sequence joins TRBV4-2 and TRBJ2-1; D gene ambiguous. Trimming pared 1 base from V and 12 bases from J, leaving 16 bases between. Germline values: CDR1 LGHNA, CDR2 YNFKEQ. The CDR3 runs to 14 residues. The CDR3 bases are TGTGCCAGCAGCCAAGCTGATCCCATCCGGGTGCAGTTCTTC. It is translated as CASSQADPIRVQFF.

The rearrangement joins TRBV7-9 to TRBJ2-7, with D possibly matching TRBD2 (5 bases). Germline V gives CDR1 SEHNR, CDR2 FQNEAQ (reference sequence). This CDR3 is 12 amino acids long. The V end lost 6 bases, the J end lost 0 bases, and 6 bases lay between the germline ends. As DNA, the CDR3 is TGTGCCAGCAGGGGGAGCTCCTACGAGCAGTACTTC. This gives the protein CASRGSSYEQYF.

V usage is TRBV7-2 and J usage is TRBJ2-1, with D possibly TRBD2 on 6 matching bases. In germline, CDR1 is SGHTA, CDR2 FQGNSA. The CDR3 has 16 residues. V lost 3 bases and J lost 8, with 20 bases in between. The CDR3 loop reads CASSFGGAIARDEQFF. Written as DNA, the CDR3 is TGTGCCAGCAGCTTCGGCGGGGCCATTGCTAGGGATGAGCAGTTCTTC.

The CDR3 DNA is TGTGCCAGCAGCGTAGAGGTCGGGACTAGTTTTGGCGGGGAGCTGTTTTTT. Its translation: CASSVEVGTSFGGELFF. This rearrangement joins TRBV9 to TRBJ2-2, with 8 bases aligning to TRBD2. Trimming at V came to 0 bases and at J to 7 bases, leaving 11 bases not matched to a gene. The CDR3 contains 17 residues. Germline V gives CDR1 SGDLS, CDR2 YYNGEE.

This chain connects TRBV7-9 to TRBJ2-6, with TRBD2 identical over 9 bases. V shed 2 bases and J 0 bases; nucleotides not matched to a gene: 8. The CDR3 has 19 amino acids. Looked up from germline, CDR1 is SEHNR and CDR2 is FQNEAQ (reference sequence). CDR3 sequence (DNA): TGTGCCAGCAGCTTACGTAGCGGGGGCCTTCTCTCTGGGGCCAACGTCCTGACTTTC. It yields the protein CASSLRSGGLLSGANVLTF.

To note about this clone: The junction does not match germline at one end; this may be a read error. The genes are TRBV5-1 and TRBJ2-1; 9 bases match TRBD2. The CDR3 totals 15 residues. Germline assignment: CDR1 SGHRS and CDR2 YFSETQ. DNA for the CDR3: TGCGCCAGCGGCTTTATGGCTAGCGGGAACAATGAGCAGTTCTTC. Its translation: CASGFMASGNNEQFF.

The chain recombines TRBV28 with TRBJ2-3, with TRBD1 as a possible D gene (6 bases). V lost 3 bases to trimming and J lost 4 bases, with 23 bases between them. The CDR3 loop spans 18 amino acids. Germline CDR1 is MDHEN and CDR2 is SYDVKM. CDR3 nucleotides: TGTGCCAGCAGTTTTGAGGGGTTGGACAGAGGAACCTCAGATACGCAGTATTTT. Amino acids: CASSFEGLDRGTSDTQYF.